Below, 8 T cell receptor beta chains from the same sample are listed, as sequenced in a study of blood T cell repertoires in COVID-19 (dated by TCRdb to about 2020). Library generation was performed with the immunoSEQ multiplex PCR assay. The immuneACCESS repertoire file appears here via TCRdb, limited to in-frame rearrangements. These files lack a portion of the clones; in checked studies, under half of the deficit traces to unresolved V genes, and the cause of the others is not known. The sample profile shows approximately 18,000 clones; about 81% of them were found once. The ten largest make up roughly 8.7% of the sample. Material for sequencing was peripheral blood. These receptors were obtained from a man aged 60 to 75 with acute or convalescent COVID-19.

This rearrangement joins TRBV11-1 to TRBJ1-1; 9 bases line up with TRBD1. Germline trimming cut 4 bases from V and 11 bases from J; bases unmatched to any gene: 11. The germline V gene encodes CDR1 SGHAT and CDR2 FQDESV (reference sequence). The CDR3 is made up of 14 amino acids. In nucleotides, the CDR3 is TGTGCCAGCAGCTATGGGACAGGGACTCGAATGGCTTTCTTT. The encoded protein is CASSYGTGTRMAFF.

The V gene is TRBV2, the J gene TRBJ2-4; 9 bases align to TRBD1. Germline V CDR1 and CDR2: SNHLY, FYNNEI. Germline trimming cut 8 bases from V and 8 bases from J; bases unmatched to any gene: 13. The CDR3 runs 15 residues. DNA for the CDR3: TGTGCCAGCTCGAAATTACTGGGACAGGGAGACATTCAGTACTTC. Protein product: CASSKLLGQGDIQYF.

The chain carries TRBV7-9 and TRBJ1-1; TRBD1 might be the D (6 bases). The CDR3 contains 12 residues. The germline gives CDR1 SEHNR, CDR2 FQNEAQ (reference sequence). The ends were cut back, 6 bases at V and 7 bases at J, with 12 bases in the middle. The CDR3 region has the DNA TGTGCCAGCAGTTTCGACAGGAATGAAGCTTTCTTT. Translated, it gives CASSFDRNEAFF.

This chain links TRBV12-3 or TRBV12-4 with TRBJ2-3; D gene uncertain. The CDR3 consists of 11 residues. The V and J ends lost 5 bases and 6 bases respectively, with 6 bases between them. CDR3 sequence: CASSLSDTQYF. CDR3 in DNA: TGTGCCAGCAGTCTCTCCGATACGCAGTATTTT.

The chain has TRBV7-8 and TRBJ2-3, with 10 bases aligning to TRBD2. This CDR3 comprises 17 residues. After removal of 1 base from V and 10 bases from J, the junction contained 14 bases not matched to a gene. The germline V gene encodes CDR1 SGHVS and CDR2 FQNEAQ. The CDR3 is CASSLGQGAGGARAQYF. The CDR3 nucleotides read TGTGCCAGCAGCTTAGGTCAGGGAGCGGGGGGGGCTAGGGCGCAGTATTTT.

The chain combines TRBV6-1 with TRBJ1-5; possible D gene TRBD1, 6 bases. Trimming pared 2 bases from V and 5 bases from J, leaving 13 bases between. CDR3 size: 15 residues. CDR1 and CDR2 from the germline V gene are MNHNS and SASEGT. The DNA of the CDR3 is TGTGCCAGCAGTGAATATGGACAGCCCCATCAGCCCCAGCATTTT. As protein: CASSEYGQPHQPQHF.

The genes are TRBV18 and TRBJ2-5; tentative D call: TRBD1 (6 bases). Trimming pared 3 bases from V and 0 bases from J, leaving 11 bases between. The CDR3 has 15 amino acids. Germline V lookup: CDR1 KGHSH, CDR2 LQKENI. The CDR3 DNA follows: TGTGCCAGCTCACCGTCGGGACAAAACCAAGAGACCCAGTACTTC. Translated: CASSPSGQNQETQYF.

The chain uses TRBV11-2 and TRBJ1-2, with TRBD1 matching over 7 bases. Trimming removed 7 bases from V and 5 bases from J; junction bases left unmatched: 10. Germline-derived CDR1 and CDR2 are SGHAT and FQNNGV. The CDR3 spans 14 residues. The CDR3 is CASKQSQGVYGYTF. The DNA for the CDR3 is TGTGCCAGCAAGCAATCCCAGGGGGTGTATGGCTACACCTTC.